This T cell receptor beta chain emerged from a study of blood T cell repertoires in COVID-19. In the study overall: T cells, B-cell-depleted T cells, or PBMCs supplied cDNA or gDNA.

Sequencing used immunoSEQ multiplex PCR; TCRdb keeps in-frame clones, though not all of them. The sample yields some 250,000 clones, around 86% seen once. In terms of age and location, participants ranged from about 18 to 89 years and lived in fewer than 30 US areas. The CDR3 spans 15 residues. V was pared by 1 base and J by 8 bases, with 9 bases of the junction left unmatched. In germline, CDR1 is SGHDT, CDR2 YYEEEE. The chain joins TRBV5-6 to TRBJ2-1, with 7 positions matching TRBD2. Sequences were obtained from PBMCs or T cells enriched from blood (not recorded which). The clonotype originates from a man aged 18 to 29 who had recovered from COVID-19. This CDR3 is CASSLTGLEVDEQFF. The CDR3 DNA is TGTGCCAGCAGCTTGACAGGACTAGAAGTCGATGAGCAGTTCTTC.